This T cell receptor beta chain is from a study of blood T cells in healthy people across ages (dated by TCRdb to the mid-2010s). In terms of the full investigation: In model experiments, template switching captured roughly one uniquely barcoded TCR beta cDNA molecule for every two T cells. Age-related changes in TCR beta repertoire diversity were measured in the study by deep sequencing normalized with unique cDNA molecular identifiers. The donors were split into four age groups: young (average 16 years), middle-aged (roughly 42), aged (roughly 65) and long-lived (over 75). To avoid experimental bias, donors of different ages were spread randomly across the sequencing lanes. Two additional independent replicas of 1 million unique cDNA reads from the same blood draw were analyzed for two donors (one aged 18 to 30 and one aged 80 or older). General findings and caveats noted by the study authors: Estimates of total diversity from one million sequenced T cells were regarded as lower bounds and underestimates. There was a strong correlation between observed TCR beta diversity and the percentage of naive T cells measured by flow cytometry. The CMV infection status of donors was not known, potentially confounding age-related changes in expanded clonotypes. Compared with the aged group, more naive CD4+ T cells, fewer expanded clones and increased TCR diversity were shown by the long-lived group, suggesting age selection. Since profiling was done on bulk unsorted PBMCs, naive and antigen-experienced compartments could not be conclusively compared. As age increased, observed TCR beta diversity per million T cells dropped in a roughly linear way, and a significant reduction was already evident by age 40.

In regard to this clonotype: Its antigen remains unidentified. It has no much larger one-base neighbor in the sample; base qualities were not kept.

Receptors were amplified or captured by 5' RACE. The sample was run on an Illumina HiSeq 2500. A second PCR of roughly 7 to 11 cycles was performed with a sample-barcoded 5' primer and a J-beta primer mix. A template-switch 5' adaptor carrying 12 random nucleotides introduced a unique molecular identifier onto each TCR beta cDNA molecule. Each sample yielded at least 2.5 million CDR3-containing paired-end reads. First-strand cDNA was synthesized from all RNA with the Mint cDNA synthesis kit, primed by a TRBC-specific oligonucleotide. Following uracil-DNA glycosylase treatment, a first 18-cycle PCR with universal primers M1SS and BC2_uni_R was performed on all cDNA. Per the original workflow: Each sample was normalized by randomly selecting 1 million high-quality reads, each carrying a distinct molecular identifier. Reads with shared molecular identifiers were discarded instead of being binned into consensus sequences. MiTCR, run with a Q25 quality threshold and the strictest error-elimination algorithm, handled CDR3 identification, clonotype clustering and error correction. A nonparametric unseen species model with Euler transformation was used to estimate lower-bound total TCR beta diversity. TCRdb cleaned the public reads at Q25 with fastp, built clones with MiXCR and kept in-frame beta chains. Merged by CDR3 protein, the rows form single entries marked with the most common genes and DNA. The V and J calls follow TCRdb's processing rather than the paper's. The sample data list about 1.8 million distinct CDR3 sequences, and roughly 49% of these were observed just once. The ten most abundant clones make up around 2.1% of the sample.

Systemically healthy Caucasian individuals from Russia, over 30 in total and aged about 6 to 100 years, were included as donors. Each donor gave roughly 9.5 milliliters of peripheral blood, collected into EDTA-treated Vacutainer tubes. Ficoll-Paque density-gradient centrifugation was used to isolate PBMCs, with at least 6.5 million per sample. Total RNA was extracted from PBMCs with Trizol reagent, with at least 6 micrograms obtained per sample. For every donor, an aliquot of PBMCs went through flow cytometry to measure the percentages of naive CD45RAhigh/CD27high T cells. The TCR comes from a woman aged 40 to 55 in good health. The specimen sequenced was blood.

The bases read TGTGCCAGCAGTTACATGGCTAGGTCTGTGGAGACCCAGTACTTC. Its protein product is CASSYMARSVETQYF. The chain is made from TRBV6-2 or TRBV6-3 and TRBJ2-4; no D gene is confidently identified. The end of the DNA fits TRBJ2-5 better, so the J call may be wrong. CDR1 MNHEY and CDR2 SVGEGT are derived from the germline V gene. Counted from cysteine to phenylalanine, this CDR3 has 15 amino acids. Of all the DNA, just the CDR3 is kept, 45 bases in frame from base 1.